A selection of T cell receptor beta chains follows, all from one sample in a study of control samples from healthy donors and cancer patients. TCRdb's table, derived via immunoSEQ multiplex PCR, lists solely in-frame clones and lacks some. The sample comprises approximately 100,000 clones, around 88% of which are singletons, and roughly an eighth rests with the top ten. Sequences were obtained from blood. These TCRs come from a young man in good health. CDR3s include the opening cysteine and the closing phenylalanine or tryptophan. Each record gives: V gene, J gene, D gene, clone size, CDR3 protein, CDR3 DNA. D genes are given only for firm matches. Some rows have no size entry. The others give once, few or many, or a class for an expanded clone.

>TRBV9|TRBJ2-7|TRBD1|NA
CASSAPPGQGAEEQYF
TGTGCCAGCAGCGCCCCCCCGGGACAGGGGGCGGAAGAGCAGTACTTC
>TRBV13|TRBJ2-7|NA|NA
CASSPRVRGTTYEQYF
TGTGCCAGCAGCCCCAGAGTCAGGGGCACTACCTACGAGCAGTACTTC
>TRBV5-1|TRBJ1-2|TRBD1|NA
CASSPRYGTDYGYTF
TGCGCCAGCAGCCCCAGGTACGGGACAGACTATGGCTACACCTTC
>TRBV25-1|TRBJ2-2|NA|NA
CASSPHSSGPTGELFF
TGTGCCAGCAGTCCACATTCGAGCGGGCCCACCGGGGAGCTGTTTTTT
>TRBV6-5|TRBJ2-7|NA|NA
CASKYRDISYEQYF
TGTGCCAGCAAATACAGGGACATCTCCTACGAGCAGTACTTC
>TRBV7-3|TRBJ1-1|NA|NA
CASSPTWGEGWNTEAFF
TGTGCCAGCAGCCCAACCTGGGGGGAAGGATGGAACACTGAAGCTTTCTTT
>TRBV19|TRBJ1-1|TRBD1|NA
CATRGGIGTEAFF
TGTGCCACCAGGGGGGGTATTGGAACTGAAGCTTTCTTT
>TRBV30|TRBJ2-5|TRBD2|NA
CAWIPVAGTGQTQYF
TGTGCCTGGATCCCGGTAGCGGGAACCGGGCAGACCCAGTACTTC
>TRBV19|TRBJ2-7|NA|NA
CASSYRQLGQSASSYEQYF
TGTGCCAGTAGTTACCGACAATTGGGTCAATCAGCTAGCTCCTACGAGCAGTACTTC
>TRBV27|TRBJ2-4|NA|once
CASSFNWRDGNIQYF
TGTGCCAGCAGTTTTAATTGGCGGGATGGAAACATTCAGTACTTC
>TRBV7-9|TRBJ2-6|NA|NA
CASSLTGSGANVLTF
TGTGCCAGCAGCCTGACAGGCTCTGGGGCCAACGTCCTGACTTTC
>TRBV19|TRBJ1-1|NA|NA
CASSMYENTEAFF
TGTGCCAGTAGTATGTATGAGAACACTGAAGCTTTCTTT
>TRBV2|TRBJ1-2|TRBD1|NA
CASSGQGPYYGYTF
TGTGCCAGCAGTGGACAGGGGCCCTACTATGGCTACACCTTC
>TRBV27|TRBJ2-1|TRBD2|NA
CASRRLATNEQFF
TGTGCCAGCAGAAGACTAGCAACCAATGAGCAGTTCTTC
>TRBV4-1|TRBJ1-2|TRBD1|NA
CASSHPGQGYGYTF
TGCGCCAGCAGCCACCCGGGACAGGGGTATGGCTACACCTTC
>TRBV6-1|TRBJ2-7|NA|NA
CASSELESGPSYEQYF
TGTGCCAGCAGTGAATTAGAATCGGGCCCCTCGTACGAGCAGTACTTC
>TRBV2|TRBJ2-7|NA|NA
CASSQSGAGLSYEQYF
TGTGCCAGCAGTCAAAGTGGGGCAGGTCTCTCCTACGAGCAGTACTTC
>TRBV16|TRBJ1-1|NA|NA
CASSQYEGSNTEAFF
TGTGCCAGCAGCCAATATGAGGGATCGAACACTGAAGCTTTCTTT
>TRBV19|TRBJ2-1|TRBD2|once
CASSIREATYNEQFF
TGTGCCAGTAGTATCCGGGAGGCGACATACAATGAGCAGTTCTTC
>TRBV27|TRBJ2-7|TRBD1|NA
CASSLLPGQGPTYEQYF
TGTGCCAGCAGTTTACTGCCGGGACAGGGGCCTACCTACGAGCAGTACTTC
>TRBV2|TRBJ1-5|NA|NA
CASSEMVAGQPQHF
TGTGCCAGCAGTGAAATGGTGGCCGGTCAGCCCCAGCATTTT
>TRBV14|TRBJ1-1|NA|NA
CASSYETRGINTEAFF
TGTGCCAGCAGCTACGAAACCAGGGGCATCAACACTGAAGCTTTCTTT
>TRBV18|TRBJ2-5|NA|NA
CASSPRTGETQYF
TGTGCCAGCTCACCTCGGACTGGGGAGACCCAGTACTTC
>TRBV11-2|TRBJ2-5|NA|NA
CASSSGPSQETQYF
TGTGCCAGCAGCTCAGGACCGTCCCAAGAGACCCAGTACTTC
>TRBV27|TRBJ2-2|NA|NA
CASSTREGLRGTGELFF
TGTGCCAGCAGTACCCGCGAGGGGCTCCGTGGCACCGGGGAGCTGTTTTTT
>TRBV12-5|TRBJ2-2|NA|NA
CASGLGQLTGELFF
TGTGCTAGTGGTTTGGGACAGCTCACCGGGGAGCTGTTTTTT
>TRBV11-2|TRBJ2-1|NA|once
CASSLVVVGEQFF
TGTGCCAGCAGCTTAGTAGTAGTTGGGGAGCAGTTCTTC
>TRBV5-1|TRBJ2-2|TRBD2|NA
CASSPWTSGNTGELFF
TGCGCCAGCAGCCCCTGGACTAGCGGTAACACCGGGGAGCTGTTTTTT
>TRBV19|TRBJ1-5|NA|NA
CASSIEGAGWQPQHF
TGTGCCAGTAGTATAGAAGGCGCAGGGTGGCAGCCCCAGCATTTT
>TRBV7-8|TRBJ2-1|TRBD2|NA
CASSLTGGLTYNEQFF
TGTGCCAGCAGCTTAACGGGGGGGCTAACTTACAATGAGCAGTTCTTC
>TRBV4-1|TRBJ1-2|NA|NA
CASSQDPVLLGYGYTF
TGCGCCAGCAGCCAAGACCCCGTTCTACTGGGCTATGGCTACACCTTC
>TRBV3-1/TRBV3-2|TRBJ1-1|NA|NA
CASSRDGFRGTEAFF
TGTGCCAGCAGCCGGGACGGGTTCAGGGGCACTGAAGCTTTCTTT
>TRBV18|TRBJ1-6|TRBD1|NA
CASSNGQGGGNSPLHF
TGTGCCAGCTCAAATGGACAGGGTGGTGGTAATTCACCCCTCCACTTT
>TRBV28|TRBJ1-2|TRBD1|NA
CASSPRTGTYGYTF
TGTGCCAGCAGTCCGAGGACAGGGACCTATGGCTACACCTTC
>TRBV28|TRBJ1-1|TRBD1|NA
CASTRDSLMNTEAFF
TGTGCCAGCACTCGGGACAGTCTCATGAACACTGAAGCTTTCTTT
>TRBV19|TRBJ1-2|NA|NA
CASADPPNYGYTF
TGTGCCAGTGCGGACCCGCCTAACTATGGCTACACCTTC
>TRBV6-1|TRBJ2-7|NA|NA
CASSDREAHSYEQYF
TGTGCCAGCAGTGACAGGGAAGCCCACTCCTACGAGCAGTACTTC
>TRBV7-3|TRBJ2-2|TRBD2|NA
CASSLAGPGELFF
TGTGCCAGCAGCCTAGCGGGACCCGGGGAGCTGTTTTTT
>TRBV19|TRBJ1-5|TRBD1|NA
CASRYRGSGQPQHF
TGTGCCAGTAGATACAGGGGGTCAGGGCAGCCCCAGCATTTT
>TRBV11-1|TRBJ2-7|NA|NA
CASSLGEGESEQYF
TGTGCCAGCAGCTTAGGGGAAGGAGAAAGCGAGCAGTACTTC
>TRBV10-3|TRBJ2-2|NA|few
CAISTGRNTGELFF
TGTGCCATCAGCACCGGGAGGAACACCGGGGAGCTGTTTTTT
>TRBV7-2|TRBJ2-4|TRBD1|NA
CASSLEGQLAKNIQYF
TGTGCCAGCAGCTTAGAGGGACAGTTAGCCAAAAACATTCAGTACTTC
>TRBV7-9|TRBJ2-1|TRBD2|once
CASSFGSGEYNEQFF
TGTGCCAGCAGCTTCGGGAGCGGGGAGTACAATGAGCAGTTCTTC